This T cell receptor (beta chain) stems from a study of shared clonotypes between healthy human individuals. Germline lookup yields CDR1 SEHNR and CDR2 FQNEAQ (reference sequence). CDR3 length: 11 residues. Naive CD8 cells comprised CD45RO-negative, CCR7-positively selected cells, excluding terminally differentiated effector memory CD45RA+ cells. On this clone: Mismatch with germline at one junction end may stem from a read error.

Generated by immunoSEQ multiplex PCR, the TCRdb table keeps only in-frame clones and is missing some. The sample shows millions of clones, roughly 94% of them seen only once. The receptor's source is a man in his late teens or twenties in good health. This sequence joins TRBV7-9 and TRBJ1-5; possibly TRBD1 for D (5 bases). The sequenced sample consisted of naive CD8+ T cells sorted from blood. The CDR3 reads CASSGDGMKVF. DNA for the CDR3: TGTGCCAGCAGCGGGGACGGAATGAAGGTTTTT.